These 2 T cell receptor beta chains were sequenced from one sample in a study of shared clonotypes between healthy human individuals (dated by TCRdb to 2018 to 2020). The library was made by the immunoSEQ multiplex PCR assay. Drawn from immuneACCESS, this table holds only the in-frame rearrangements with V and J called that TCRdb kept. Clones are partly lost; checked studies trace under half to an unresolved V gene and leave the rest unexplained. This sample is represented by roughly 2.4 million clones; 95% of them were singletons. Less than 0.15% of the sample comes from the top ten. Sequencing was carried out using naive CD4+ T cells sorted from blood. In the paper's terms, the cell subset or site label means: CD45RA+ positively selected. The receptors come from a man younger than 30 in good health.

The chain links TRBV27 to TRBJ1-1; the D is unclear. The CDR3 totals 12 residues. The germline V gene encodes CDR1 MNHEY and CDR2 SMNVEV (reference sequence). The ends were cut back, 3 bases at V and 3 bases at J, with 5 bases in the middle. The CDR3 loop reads CASSFHDTEAFF. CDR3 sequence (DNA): TGTGCCAGCAGTTTTCACGACACTGAAGCTTTCTTT.

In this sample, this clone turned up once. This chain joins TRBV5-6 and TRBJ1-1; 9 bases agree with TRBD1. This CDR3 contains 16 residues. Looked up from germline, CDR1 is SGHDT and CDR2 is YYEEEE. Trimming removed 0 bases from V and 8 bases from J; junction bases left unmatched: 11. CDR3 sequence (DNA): TGTGCCAGCAGCTTGGCCGGGACAGGGCCTTGTAGAGAAGCTTTCTTT. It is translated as CASSLAGTGPCREAFF.